This T cell receptor beta chain derives from a study of blood T cell repertoires in COVID-19. At the level of the study: The origin of the acute and convalescent COVID-19 samples was the United States, Italy and Spain. Sources were T cells, B-cell-depleted T cells, or PBMCs; the material itself was cDNA or gDNA.

The germline gives CDR1 KGHDR, CDR2 SFDVKD. Trimming left V 3 bases short and J 6 bases short, with 14 bases between. The CDR3 totals 15 residues. In the source study's methods: Reference gene primer amplification gave estimated nucleated cell counts. TCRdb's table, derived via immunoSEQ multiplex PCR, lists solely in-frame clones and lacks some. The D gene and trimming were derived from the DNA, and the V and J assignments and clone size from that table. Here the sample spans roughly 15,000 clones, about nine tenths being singletons. The TCR sequence derives from a human donor in a cohort sampled during active COVID-19. The rearrangement uses TRBV24-1 and TRBJ2-1; possibly TRBD2 for D (6 bases). Sequencing input: peripheral blood. CDR3 DNA: TGTGCCACCAGTGATCCTCGGGCTAGCGTCAATGAGCAGTTCTTC. Encoded protein: CATSDPRASVNEQFF.